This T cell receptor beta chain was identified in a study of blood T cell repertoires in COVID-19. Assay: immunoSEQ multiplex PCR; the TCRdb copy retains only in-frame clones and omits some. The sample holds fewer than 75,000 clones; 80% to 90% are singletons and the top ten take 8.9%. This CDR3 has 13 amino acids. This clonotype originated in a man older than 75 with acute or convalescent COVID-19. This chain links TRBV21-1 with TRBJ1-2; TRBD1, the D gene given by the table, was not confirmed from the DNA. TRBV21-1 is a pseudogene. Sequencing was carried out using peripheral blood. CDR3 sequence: CASSGTGGNGYTF. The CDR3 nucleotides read TGTGCCAGCAGCGGTACAGGGGGCAATGGCTACACCTTC.